This T cell receptor (beta chain) appears in the sequencing data of a study of blood T cell repertoires in COVID-19. The overall study: Sites in the United States, Italy and Spain provided acute and convalescent COVID-19 samples.

Participants were aged roughly 18 to 90 years, lived in about 26 US areas, and enrolled virtually. Cohort placement rested on clinical history that participants reported themselves. The germline CDR1 and CDR2 sequences are MNHEY and SMNVEV (reference sequence). V was shortened by 6 bases and J by 7 bases, with 10 bases between the two germline ends. The CDR3 is made up of 12 amino acids. In the authors' methods: Reference gene primer amplification gave nucleated cell count estimates. TCRdb's table, derived via immunoSEQ multiplex PCR, lists solely in-frame clones and lacks some. That table is the source of V, J and clone size, and D and trimming were worked out from the DNA. Seen here are 200,000 to 300,000 clones, approximately 88% observed once, and the top ten hold 0.95% to 1.5%.

V usage is TRBV27 and J usage is TRBJ1-3; D is ambiguous. Sample: PBMCs or T cells enriched from blood (not recorded which). The clonotype originates from a woman aged 40 to 50 with acute COVID-19. The CDR3 DNA sequence: TGTGCCAGCAGGTACCGCGGGAACACCATATATTTT. Its translation: CASRYRGNTIYF.